This record looks at one T cell receptor beta chain sequence and its context. Germline-derived CDR1 and CDR2 are LNHDA and SQIVND (reference sequence). This CDR3 contains 16 residues. With 3 bases clipped from V and 5 bases from J, the junction kept 9 bases outside the gene matches. The entry originates in a study of blood T cell repertoires in COVID-19. The overall study: The study drew acute and convalescent COVID-19 samples from the United States, Italy and Spain. T cells, B-cell-depleted T cells, or PBMCs provided the cDNA or gDNA that served as material.

Original data processing: Nucleated cell number was recorded as an estimate derived from reference gene primer amplification. The repertoire was sequenced with immunoSEQ multiplex PCR; TCRdb's copy has only in-frame clones and lacks some. The V and J calls and clone size are taken from that table; D and trimming were inferred from the DNA. Seen here are fewer than 65,000 clones, around 83% observed once, and the top ten hold under 6.5%. The rearrangement links TRBV19 to TRBJ1-5; 8 bases are a match to TRBD1. The specimen was peripheral blood. The origin of this receptor is a man aged 55 to 70 with acute or convalescent COVID-19. The CDR3 is CASSMNRQGSDQPQHF. CDR3 coding DNA: TGTGCCAGTAGTATGAATCGACAGGGGAGCGATCAGCCCCAGCATTTT.